This T cell receptor beta chain derives from a study of blood T cell repertoires in COVID-19. The wider study: Sites in the United States, Italy and Spain provided acute and convalescent COVID-19 samples. PBMCs, B-cell-depleted T cells, or T cells provided the cDNA or gDNA that made up the material.

Germline values: CDR1 PRHDT, CDR2 FYEKMQ (reference sequence). The CDR3 has 13 residues. Trimming removed 2 bases at V and 4 bases at J, with 8 bases between. Under the authors' procedure: Reference gene primers were amplified, and this amplification served to estimate nucleated cell counts. Profiled with immunoSEQ multiplex PCR; TCRdb holds only in-frame clones, not every one. Clonal size and the V and J genes are those of that table, whereas D and trimming came from the DNA. The sample holds over 150,000 clones, around 90% seen once. This clone was seen more than once but under ten times. The V gene is TRBV13, the J gene TRBJ1-1; D is uncertain. The sequenced sample consisted of peripheral blood. This receptor was taken from a man aged 60 to 69 with COVID-19, enrolled during active disease. CDR3 amino acids: CASSLLGGTEAFF. CDR3 DNA: TGTGCCAGCAGCTTACTGGGAGGCACTGAAGCTTTCTTT.